The 31 T cell receptor beta chains in this list originate from one sample, sequenced in a study of sequential checkpoint blockade in melanoma. Treatment given: randomized to nivolumab then ipilimumab (arm A) or the reverse (arm B). This table comes from immunoSEQ multiplex PCR, and its TCRdb copy is limited to in-frame clones, with some not included. This repertoire shows some 10,000 clones, 60% to 85% found once; its top ten account for roughly 50%. Sequences were derived from CD8+ T cells sorted from blood (inferred from file names), sampled from a patient given nivolumab and ipilimumab in sequence. All receptors derive from a human donor with melanoma.

CDR3 sequence (DNA): TGTGCCAGCAGTTTAAGCGACAGGTATAGCAATCAGCCCCAGCATTTT. Translating gives CASSLSDRYSNQPQHF. The chain has TRBV6-5 and TRBJ1-5; a weak D match, TRBD1 (6 bases). With 4 bases removed from V and 0 bases from J, the gap between germline ends came to 13 bases. Germline V gene lookup returns CDR1 MNHEY and CDR2 SVGAGI. This CDR3 spans 16 amino acids.

The chain couples TRBV7-8 to TRBJ2-7, with 9 bases matching TRBD1. V shed 0 bases, J shed 3 bases, and the junction held 3 bases outside the gene matches. CDR3 length: 15 residues. CDR1 SGHVS and CDR2 FQNEAQ come from the germline V gene. CDR3 in DNA: TGTGCCAGCAGCTTAGCCGGGACAGGGTTCTACGAGCAGTACTTC. Protein product: CASSLAGTGFYEQYF.

This clone was counted between two and nine times. The rearrangement joins TRBV27 to TRBJ1-5; TRBD1 aligns across 8 bases. The CDR3 contains 16 residues. Germline assignment: CDR1 MNHEY and CDR2 SMNVEV (reference sequence). Trimming took 4 bases from V and 2 from J; bases not matched to a gene: 7. DNA for the CDR3: TGTGCCAGCAGTTCCTTGGACAGGGTCGGCAATCAGCCCCAGCATTTT. Its protein is CASSSLDRVGNQPQHF.

The chain uses TRBV5-1 and TRBJ1-2; TRBD1 matches at 10 bases. The CDR3 is 18 amino acids. The V gene's germline CDR1 is SGHRS and CDR2 YFSETQ. V dropped 0 bases and J dropped 4; count of bases not matched to a gene: 12. CDR3 protein: CASSLGADRGARSYGYTF. The CDR3 region has the DNA TGCGCCAGCAGCTTGGGTGCGGACAGGGGGGCCAGGAGCTATGGCTACACCTTC. Complete variable domain (other parts from reference TRBV5-1 and TRBJ1-2): KAGVTQTPRYLIKTRGQQVTLSCSPISGHRSVSWYQQTPGQGLQFLFEYFSETQRNKGNFPGRFSGRQFSNSRSEMNVSTLELGDSALYLCASSLGADRGARSYGYTFGSGTRLTVV.

V and J are TRBV6-6 and TRBJ2-7; a weak D match, TRBD2 (5 bases). This CDR3 has 14 amino acids. Germline lookup yields CDR1 MNHNY and CDR2 SVGAGI (reference sequence). Trimming took 7 bases from V and 4 from J, leaving 17 bases between them. The CDR3 region has the DNA TGTGCCAGCAACCCCCGCGAGGGCGGTTACGAGCAGTACTTC. This gives the protein CASNPREGGYEQYF.

The chain uses TRBV2 and TRBJ1-1; D remains ambiguous. This CDR3 region has 13 residues. Trimming removed 6 bases at V and 6 bases at J, with 14 bases between. In germline, CDR1 is SNHLY, CDR2 FYNNEI. This CDR3 reads CASSPLGGSEAFF. The CDR3 DNA reads TGTGCCAGCAGCCCCCTGGGAGGCTCTGAAGCTTTCTTT.

CDR3 nucleotide sequence: TGTGCCAGCAGCTTTTCCAGGACAGGGATCAATCAGCCCCAGCATTTT. Protein product: CASSFSRTGINQPQHF. J is TRBJ1-5 and V is TRBV7-2, with TRBD1 identical over 8 bases. The trim removed 3 bases at V and 3 bases at J, leaving 7 bases unmatched. The CDR3 runs to 16 residues. Germline CDR1 is SGHTA and CDR2 is FQGNSA.

The rearrangement links TRBV21-1 to TRBJ1-1. TRBV21-1 is classified as a pseudogene. The CDR3 has 13 amino acids. CDR3 in DNA: TGTGCCAGCCACCGGTTCCCGAACACTGAAGCTTTCTTT. Its protein product is CASHRFPNTEAFF.

The V and J genes are TRBV7-9 and TRBJ1-2, with D unclear. Germline V gene data show CDR1 as SEHNR and CDR2 as FQNEAQ (reference sequence). Trimming removed 2 bases at V and 2 bases at J, with 9 bases between. The CDR3 has 14 residues. The CDR3 is CASSLSVGNYGYTF. The CDR3 bases are TGTGCCAGCAGCTTAAGCGTCGGGAACTATGGCTACACCTTC.

The V gene is TRBV2, the J gene TRBJ2-7; D may be TRBD1 (6 bases). The V gene lost 5 bases and the J gene lost 1 base, with 9 bases spanning the gap. This CDR3 contains 13 residues. The V gene's germline CDR1 is SNHLY and CDR2 FYNNEI. CDR3 residues: CASSMDRSYEQYF. The DNA for the CDR3 is TGTGCCAGCAGTATGGACAGATCCTACGAGCAGTACTTC.

The chain combines TRBV19 with TRBJ1-5; D might be TRBD1 (5 bases). V was clipped by 7 bases and J by 4 bases, with 17 bases between them. This CDR3 has 15 amino acids. Germline-derived CDR1 and CDR2 are LNHDA and SQIVND (reference sequence). The CDR3 is CASMDLTARNQPQHF. The CDR3 DNA reads as TGTGCCAGTATGGATTTGACAGCGAGGAATCAGCCCCAGCATTTT. The full variable domain, completed using reference TRBV19 and TRBJ1-5, is DGGITQSPKYLFRKEGQNVTLSCEQNLNHDAMYWYRQDPGQGLRLIYYSQIVNDFQKGDIAEGYSVSREKKESFPLTVTSAQKNPTAFYLCASMDLTARNQPQHFGDGTRLSIL.

The V gene is TRBV4-3, the J gene TRBJ1-5; 8 positions match TRBD1. Germline CDR1 is LGHNA and CDR2 is YSLEER. The V and J ends lost 0 bases and 7 bases, in that order; junction bases with no gene match: 5. The CDR3 runs to 15 residues. Written as DNA, the CDR3 is TGCGCCAGCAGCCAAGATGGCGGGACAGGCCAGCCCCAGCATTTT. Translating it yields CASSQDGGTGQPQHF.

The CDR3 DNA reads TGTGCCAGCAGCCAACCCGGGGGACCTGACACTGAAGCTTTCTTT. Its translation is CASSQPGGPDTEAFF. The chain links TRBV4-2 to TRBJ1-1; D is possibly TRBD1 (5 bases). The V gene's germline CDR1 is LGHNA and CDR2 YNFKEQ. Trimming took 2 bases from V and 3 from J, leaving 13 bases between them. CDR3 length: 15 amino acids.

The chain carries TRBV7-2 and TRBJ1-1; tentatively, D is TRBD1 (5 bases). The V and J ends lost 1 base and 7 bases respectively, with 13 bases between them. Germline V CDR1 and CDR2: SGHTA, FQGNSA. The CDR3 runs 14 residues. CDR3 sequence reads: CASSLGVQGNEAFF. The CDR3 DNA reads as TGTGCCAGCAGCTTAGGTGTCCAGGGCAATGAAGCTTTCTTT.

The chain has TRBV29-1 and TRBJ1-1; 10 positions agree with TRBD1. Germline loops: CDR1 SQVTM, CDR2 ANQGSEA. The CDR3 loop spans 12 amino acids. V lost 6 bases and J lost 4; bases outside the gene matches: 2. This CDR3 reads CSVTGGGTEAFF. In DNA, the CDR3 is TGCAGCGTGACAGGGGGCGGCACTGAAGCTTTCTTT.

This chain links TRBV27 with TRBJ2-7, with 7 positions matching TRBD1. The CDR3 sequence is 14 residues long. With V trimmed by 5 bases and J by 3 bases, 7 bases remained unmatched. Germline V lookup: CDR1 MNHEY, CDR2 SMNVEV (reference sequence). The CDR3 loop reads CASSLRTGYYEQYF. DNA for the CDR3: TGTGCCAGCAGTCTAAGGACAGGCTACTACGAGCAGTACTTC.

The chain employs TRBV7-9 and TRBJ2-7; 10 bases are shared with TRBD1. This CDR3 is built from 16 residues. Germline trimming cut 4 bases from V and 5 bases from J; bases unmatched to any gene: 11. Per germline, CDR1 SEHNR and CDR2 FQNEAQ (reference sequence). The CDR3 region is CASSSTRTGGDHEQYF. CDR3 coding DNA: TGTGCCAGCAGCTCAACCCGGACAGGGGGGGACCACGAGCAGTACTTC.

There are a few counts of this clone. CDR3 sequence: CAWSVRGSYDEQYF. For the CDR3, the DNA is TGTGCCTGGAGTGTACGGGGGAGTTACGACGAGCAGTACTTC. The J gene is TRBJ2-7, the V gene TRBV30; tentatively, D is TRBD2 (6 bases). The CDR3 loop spans 14 amino acids. Germline V lookup: CDR1 GTSNPN, CDR2 SVGIG (reference sequence). The ends were cut back, 0 bases at V and 5 bases at J, with 14 bases in the middle.

This chain joins TRBV7-9 and TRBJ1-2; 10 bases are a match to TRBD1. The length of the CDR3 is 15 residues. CDR1 and CDR2 (germline): SEHNR, FQNEAQ (reference sequence). The V gene end was trimmed by 2 bases and the J gene end by 6 bases; junction bases not matched to a gene: 6. The CDR3 bases are TGTGCCAGCAGCTTACCTTCGACAGGGGGCAATGGCTACACCTTC. Its translation: CASSLPSTGGNGYTF.

This chain links TRBV7-9 with TRBJ1-4, with 9 bases fitting TRBD1. J lost 7 bases, V lost 5 bases, and 11 bases had no gene match. CDR1 and CDR2 (germline): SEHNR, FQNEAQ (reference sequence). The CDR3 totals 16 residues. The CDR3 reads CASSTEQGARGEKLFF. The CDR3 region has the DNA TGTGCCAGCAGCACCGAACAGGGGGCGCGTGGTGAAAAACTGTTTTTT.

The chain couples TRBV27 to TRBJ1-1, with a weak D call TRBD1 (5 bases). This CDR3 is built from 14 residues. Germline assignment: CDR1 MNHEY and CDR2 SMNVEV (reference sequence). The V and J ends lost 7 bases and 1 base respectively, with 13 bases between them. As DNA, the CDR3 is TGTGCCAGCAACTTCGCAGGGCAGAACACTGAAGCTTTCTTT. Encoded protein: CASNFAGQNTEAFF.

This chain connects TRBV10-3 to TRBJ2-7; 9 nucleotides align to TRBD1. Germline values: CDR1 ENHRY, CDR2 SYGVKD. After removal of 2 bases from V and 5 bases from J, the junction contained 10 bases not matched to a gene. The CDR3 covers 16 residues. The CDR3 DNA follows: TGTGCCATCAGTGAGAGGACAGGGGCTGGGGGAGACGAGCAGTACTTC. Its translation: CAISERTGAGGDEQYF.

The chain joins TRBV7-9 to TRBJ1-2; tentatively, D is TRBD1 (5 bases). The CDR3 is 16 residues long. V lost 4 bases to trimming and J lost 6 bases, with 21 bases between them. The V gene's germline CDR1 is SEHNR and CDR2 FQNEAQ (reference sequence). The CDR3 here is CASSSATGVNLNGYTF. The CDR3 DNA reads as TGTGCCAGCAGCTCGGCTACAGGAGTTAACTTAAATGGCTACACCTTC.

This chain uses TRBV11-2 with TRBJ1-1; D is perhaps TRBD1 (6 bases). The length of the CDR3 is 15 residues. V lost 5 bases and J lost 3, with 16 bases in between. Germline assignment: CDR1 SGHAT and CDR2 FQNNGV. Here the CDR3 DNA reads TGTGCCAGCAGCACAACAGGGTTGAGGGACACTGAAGCTTTCTTT. Its translation is CASSTTGLRDTEAFF.

The rearrangement uses TRBV7-8 and TRBJ1-4, with a tentative D call TRBD1 (5 bases). Trimming took off 1 base at V and 7 bases at J, with 16 bases between the two ends. The CDR3 is 16 amino acids. Germline loops: CDR1 SGHVS, CDR2 FQNEAQ. In DNA, the CDR3 is TGTGCCAGCAGCTTAGAGGGCGGGACGAGTGGTGAAAAACTGTTTTTT. It specifies CASSLEGGTSGEKLFF.

The rearrangement joins TRBV9 to TRBJ2-7; tentatively, D is TRBD1 (6 bases). In germline, CDR1 is SGDLS, CDR2 YYNGEE. CDR3 length: 16 residues. Trimming pared 3 bases from V and 4 bases from J, leaving 20 bases between. CDR3 coding DNA: TGTGCCAGCAGCGCAGATGAGGGGGATGTACAGTACGAGCAGTACTTC. Residues: CASSADEGDVQYEQYF.

This clone was detected once. The chain carries TRBV4-2 and TRBJ2-7, with 7 bases matching TRBD2. V lost 0 bases to trimming and J lost 3 bases; unmatched junction nucleotides: 5. The CDR3 runs to 15 residues. Per the germline V gene, CDR1 is LGHNA and CDR2 is YNFKEQ. CDR3 nucleotides: TGTGCCAGCAGCCAAGATGGCGGGGGAAACTACGAGCAGTACTTC. Translating it yields CASSQDGGGNYEQYF.

The genes are TRBV28 and TRBJ1-1; maybe TRBD1 (6 bases). Germline assignment: CDR1 MDHEN and CDR2 SYDVKM. The CDR3 covers 13 residues. V was clipped by 7 bases and J by 4 bases, with 13 bases between them. For the CDR3, the DNA is TGTGCCAGCAAAAGGTGGGGGCCCACTGAAGCTTTCTTT. This translates into CASKRWGPTEAFF.

The V and J genes are TRBV2 and TRBJ1-1; D uncertain. Trimming took 3 bases from V and 2 from J, leaving 7 bases between them. CDR3 size: 13 residues. CDR1 and CDR2 (germline): SNHLY, FYNNEI. The CDR3 loop is CASSDYSNTEAFF. The CDR3 nucleotides read TGTGCCAGCAGTGACTACAGCAACACTGAAGCTTTCTTT.

This chain connects TRBV9 to TRBJ2-1; a possible D gene is TRBD2 (5 bases). This CDR3 spans 16 amino acids. Trimming pared 4 bases from V and 1 base from J, leaving 15 bases between. From germline, CDR1 is SGDLS and CDR2 YYNGEE. CDR3 nucleotides: TGTGCCAGCAGCCCCTTTTGGACTTCGTCCTACAATGAGCAGTTCTTC. Protein: CASSPFWTSSYNEQFF. The variable domain in full, completed from reference TRBV9 and TRBJ2-1, reads DSGVTQTPKHLITATGQRVTLRCSPRSGDLSVYWYQQSLDQGLQFLIQYYNGEERAKGNILERFSAQQFPDLHSELNLSSLELGDSALYFCASSPFWTSSYNEQFFGPGTRLTVL.

V usage is TRBV7-8 and J usage is TRBJ1-1, with 10 bases matching TRBD1. V shed 6 bases and J 5 bases; nucleotides not matched to a gene: 3. The CDR3 consists of 13 residues. Germline V gene sequence: CDR1 SGHVS, CDR2 FQNEAQ. The CDR3 here is CASRRTGGTEAFF. DNA for the CDR3: TGTGCCAGCAGGAGGACAGGGGGGACTGAAGCTTTCTTT.